This T cell receptor (beta chain) was observed in a study of control samples from healthy donors and cancer patients. The CDR3 has 14 amino acids. CDR1 is MNHEY and CDR2 is SMNVEV in the germline V gene (reference sequence). V shed 6 bases and J shed 1 base, with 12 bases lying between them. TCRdb's table, derived via immunoSEQ multiplex PCR, lists solely in-frame clones and lacks some. The sample gives 80,000 to 100,000 clones, around nine tenths of which show up once; under 4% is in the top ten. The rearrangement uses TRBV27 and TRBJ1-1; the D is unclear. The TCR originated in a human donor in good health. The donor label of this sample is uncertain. Material for sequencing was blood. As DNA, the CDR3 is TGTGCCAGCAGAGGGTTACACCAGAACACTGAAGCTTTCTTT. Protein sequence: CASRGLHQNTEAFF.